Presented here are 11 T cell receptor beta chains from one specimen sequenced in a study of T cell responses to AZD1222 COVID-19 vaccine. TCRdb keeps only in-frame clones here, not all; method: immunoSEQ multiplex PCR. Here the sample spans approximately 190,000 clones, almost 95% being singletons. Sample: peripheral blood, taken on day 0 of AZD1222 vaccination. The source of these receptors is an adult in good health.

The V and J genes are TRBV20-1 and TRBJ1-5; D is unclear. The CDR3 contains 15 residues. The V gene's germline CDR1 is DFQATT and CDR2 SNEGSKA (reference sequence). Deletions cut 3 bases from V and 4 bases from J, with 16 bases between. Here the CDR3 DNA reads TGCAGTGCTAGTTTAGGGCAGATCTTAAATCAGCCCCAGCATTTT. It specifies CSASLGQILNQPQHF.

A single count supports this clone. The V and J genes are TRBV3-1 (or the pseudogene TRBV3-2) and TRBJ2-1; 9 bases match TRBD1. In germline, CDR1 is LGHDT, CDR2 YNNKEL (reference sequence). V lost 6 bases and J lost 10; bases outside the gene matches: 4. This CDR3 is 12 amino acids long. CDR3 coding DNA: TGTGCCAGCAGGGGACAGGGTAACGAGCAGTTCTTC. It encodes CASRGQGNEQFF.

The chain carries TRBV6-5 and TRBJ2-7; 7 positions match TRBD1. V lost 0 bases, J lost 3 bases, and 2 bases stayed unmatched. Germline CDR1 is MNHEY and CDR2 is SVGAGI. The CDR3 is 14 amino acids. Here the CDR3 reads CASSYSSGGYEQYF. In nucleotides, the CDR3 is TGTGCCAGCAGTTACTCGTCAGGGGGCTACGAGCAGTACTTC.

This chain's CDR3 is CASRGDYGYTF. DNA for the CDR3: TGTGCCAGTCGGGGGGACTATGGCTACACCTTC. V usage is TRBV28 and J usage is TRBJ1-2; a weak D match, TRBD1 (5 bases). Germline V gives CDR1 MDHEN, CDR2 SYDVKM. The germline V and J ends were trimmed by 9 bases and 3 bases, with 8 bases remaining between them. CDR3 length: 11 amino acids.

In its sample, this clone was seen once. As DNA, the CDR3 is TGTGCCAGCACCTCGGGGGGATTACATGGCTACACCTTC. Protein product: CASTSGGLHGYTF. This rearrangement joins TRBV27 to TRBJ1-2; TRBD1 might be the D (5 bases). The CDR3 covers 13 residues. CDR1 MNHEY and CDR2 SMNVEV come from the germline V gene (reference sequence). The ends were cut back, 7 bases at V and 6 bases at J, with 15 bases in the middle.

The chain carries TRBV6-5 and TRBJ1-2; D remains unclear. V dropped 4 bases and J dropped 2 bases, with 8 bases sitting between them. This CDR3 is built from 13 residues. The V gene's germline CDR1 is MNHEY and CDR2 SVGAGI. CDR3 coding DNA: TGTGCCAGCAGTTTCGGCAGGAACTATGGCTACACCTTC. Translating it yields CASSFGRNYGYTF.

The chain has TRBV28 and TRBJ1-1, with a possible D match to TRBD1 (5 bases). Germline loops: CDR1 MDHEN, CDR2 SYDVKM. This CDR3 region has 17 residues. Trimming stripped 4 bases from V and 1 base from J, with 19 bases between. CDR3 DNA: TGTGCCAGCAGTTCTCTGCCGGGGGGAGGAGAGAACACTGAAGCTTTCTTT. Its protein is CASSSLPGGGENTEAFF. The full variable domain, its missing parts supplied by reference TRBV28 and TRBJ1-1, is DVKVTQSSRYLVKRTGEKVFLECVQDMDHENMFWYRQDPGLGLRLIYFSYDVKMKEKGDIPEGYSVSREKKERFSLILESASTNQTSMYLCASSSLPGGGENTEAFFGQGTRLTVV.

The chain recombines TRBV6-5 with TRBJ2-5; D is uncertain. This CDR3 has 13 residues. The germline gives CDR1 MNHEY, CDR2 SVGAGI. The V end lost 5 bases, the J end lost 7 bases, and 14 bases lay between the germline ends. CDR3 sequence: CASSTPPLVTQYF. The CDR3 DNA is TGTGCCAGCAGTACGCCCCCTTTGGTGACCCAGTACTTC.

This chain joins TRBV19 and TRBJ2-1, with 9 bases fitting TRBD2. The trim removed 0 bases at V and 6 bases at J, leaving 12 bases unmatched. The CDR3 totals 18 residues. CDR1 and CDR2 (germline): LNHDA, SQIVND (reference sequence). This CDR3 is CASSIDSGFSGGRNEQFF. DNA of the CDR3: TGTGCCAGTAGTATAGATTCAGGGTTTAGCGGGGGACGCAATGAGCAGTTCTTC.

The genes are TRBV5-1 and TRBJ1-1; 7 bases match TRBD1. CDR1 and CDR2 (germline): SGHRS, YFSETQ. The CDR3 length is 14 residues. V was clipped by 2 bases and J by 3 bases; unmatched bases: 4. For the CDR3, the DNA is TGCGCCAGCAGCTTACGACAGGGATACACTGAAGCTTTCTTT. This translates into CASSLRQGYTEAFF. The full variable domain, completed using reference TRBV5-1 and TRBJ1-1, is KAGVTQTPRYLIKTRGQQVTLSCSPISGHRSVSWYQQTPGQGLQFLFEYFSETQRNKGNFPGRFSGRQFSNSRSEMNVSTLELGDSALYLCASSLRQGYTEAFFGQGTRLTVV.

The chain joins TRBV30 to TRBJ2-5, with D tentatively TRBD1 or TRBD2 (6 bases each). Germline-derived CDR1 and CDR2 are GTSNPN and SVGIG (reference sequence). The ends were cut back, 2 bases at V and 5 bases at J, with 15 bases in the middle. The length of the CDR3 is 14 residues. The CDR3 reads CAWSLGGPRETQYF. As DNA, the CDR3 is TGTGCCTGGAGTTTGGGGGGCCCCAGGGAGACCCAGTACTTC.